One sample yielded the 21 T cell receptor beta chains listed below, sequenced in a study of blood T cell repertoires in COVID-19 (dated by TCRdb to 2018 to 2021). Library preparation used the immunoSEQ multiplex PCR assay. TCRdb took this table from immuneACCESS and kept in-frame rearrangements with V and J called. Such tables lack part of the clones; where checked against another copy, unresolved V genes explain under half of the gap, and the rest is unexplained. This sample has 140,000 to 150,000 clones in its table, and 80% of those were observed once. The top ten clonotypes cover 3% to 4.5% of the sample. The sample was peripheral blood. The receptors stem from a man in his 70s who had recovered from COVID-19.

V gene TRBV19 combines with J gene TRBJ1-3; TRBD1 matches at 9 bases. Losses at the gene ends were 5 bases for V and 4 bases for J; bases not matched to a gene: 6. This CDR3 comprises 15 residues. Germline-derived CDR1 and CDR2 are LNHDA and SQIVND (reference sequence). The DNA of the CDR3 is TGTGCCAGTAGTCCAGGACAGGGGATGGGAAACACCATATATTTT. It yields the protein CASSPGQGMGNTIYF.

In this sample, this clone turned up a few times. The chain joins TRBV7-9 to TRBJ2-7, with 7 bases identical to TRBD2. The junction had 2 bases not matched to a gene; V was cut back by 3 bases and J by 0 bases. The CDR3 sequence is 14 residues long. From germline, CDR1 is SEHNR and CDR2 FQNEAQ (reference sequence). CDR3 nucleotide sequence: TGTGCCAGCAGCTTCGGGGGGAGCTCCTACGAGCAGTACTTC. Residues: CASSFGGSSYEQYF.

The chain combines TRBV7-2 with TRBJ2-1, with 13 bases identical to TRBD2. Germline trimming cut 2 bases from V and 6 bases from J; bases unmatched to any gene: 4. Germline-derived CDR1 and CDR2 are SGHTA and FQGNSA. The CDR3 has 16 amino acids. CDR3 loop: CASSLLGLAGVNEQFF. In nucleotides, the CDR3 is TGTGCCAGCAGCTTACTCGGACTAGCGGGAGTCAATGAGCAGTTCTTC.

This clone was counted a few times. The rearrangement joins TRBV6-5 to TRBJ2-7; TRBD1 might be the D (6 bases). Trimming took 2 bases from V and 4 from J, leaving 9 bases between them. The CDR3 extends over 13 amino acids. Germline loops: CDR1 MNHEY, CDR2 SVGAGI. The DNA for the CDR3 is TGTGCCAGCAGTTACCACAGGGAATACGAGCAGTACTTC. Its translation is CASSYHREYEQYF.

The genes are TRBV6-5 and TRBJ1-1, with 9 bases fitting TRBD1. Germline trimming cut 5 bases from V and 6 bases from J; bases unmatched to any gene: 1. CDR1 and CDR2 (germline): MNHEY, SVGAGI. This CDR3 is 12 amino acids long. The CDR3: CASSRQGAEAFF. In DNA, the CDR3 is TGTGCCAGCAGTAGACAGGGGGCTGAAGCTTTCTTT.

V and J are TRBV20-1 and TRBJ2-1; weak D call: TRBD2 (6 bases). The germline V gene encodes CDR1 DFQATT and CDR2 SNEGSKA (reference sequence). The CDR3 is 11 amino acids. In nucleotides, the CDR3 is TGCAGGGGGGGAGCAGGGAATGAGCAGTTCTTC. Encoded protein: CRGGAGNEQFF.

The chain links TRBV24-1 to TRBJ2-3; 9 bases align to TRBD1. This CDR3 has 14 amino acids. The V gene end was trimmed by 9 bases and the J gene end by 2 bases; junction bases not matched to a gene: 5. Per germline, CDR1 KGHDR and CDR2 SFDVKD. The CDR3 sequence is CATGGTGTTDTQYF. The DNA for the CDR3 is TGTGCCACCGGGGGGACAGGGACCACAGATACGCAGTATTTT.

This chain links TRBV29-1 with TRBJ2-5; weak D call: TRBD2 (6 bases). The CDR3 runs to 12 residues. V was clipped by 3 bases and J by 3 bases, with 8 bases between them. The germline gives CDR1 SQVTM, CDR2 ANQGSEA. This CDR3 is CSVDGGEETQYF. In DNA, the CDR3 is TGCAGCGTTGATGGAGGGGAAGAGACCCAGTACTTC.

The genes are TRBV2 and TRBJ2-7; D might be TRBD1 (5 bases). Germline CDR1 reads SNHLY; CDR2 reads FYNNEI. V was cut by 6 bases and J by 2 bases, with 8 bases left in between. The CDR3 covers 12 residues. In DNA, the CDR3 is TGTGCCAGCAGGACAGAAGCCTACGAGCAGTACTTC. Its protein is CASRTEAYEQYF. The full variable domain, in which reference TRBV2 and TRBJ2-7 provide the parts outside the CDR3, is EPEVTQTPSHQVTQMGQEVILRCVPISNHLYFYWYRQILGQKVEFLVSFYNNEISEKSEIFDDQFSVERPDGSNFTLKIRSTKLEDSAMYFCASRTEAYEQYFGPGTRLTVT.

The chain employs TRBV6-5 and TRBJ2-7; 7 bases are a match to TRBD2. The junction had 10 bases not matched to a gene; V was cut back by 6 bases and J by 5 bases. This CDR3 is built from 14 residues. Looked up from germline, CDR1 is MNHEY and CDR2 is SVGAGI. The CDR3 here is CASRTGGRADEQYF. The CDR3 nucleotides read TGTGCCAGCAGAACGGGTGGGAGGGCGGACGAGCAGTACTTC.

The CDR3 loop reads CASTPKQGADTQYF. The DNA of the CDR3 is TGTGCCAGCACCCCTAAACAGGGGGCAGATACGCAGTATTTT. This chain joins TRBV7-2 and TRBJ2-3; the match to TRBD1 covers 8 bases. The CDR3 runs 14 residues. The V and J ends lost 7 bases and 4 bases, in that order; junction bases with no gene match: 7. Germline values: CDR1 SGHTA, CDR2 FQGNSA.

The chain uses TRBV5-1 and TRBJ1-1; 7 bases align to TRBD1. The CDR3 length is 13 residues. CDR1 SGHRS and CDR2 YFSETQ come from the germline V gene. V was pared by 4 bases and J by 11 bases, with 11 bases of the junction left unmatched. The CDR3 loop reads CASSPTPDRRAFF. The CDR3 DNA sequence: TGCGCCAGCAGCCCCACCCCGGACAGGCGGGCTTTCTTT.

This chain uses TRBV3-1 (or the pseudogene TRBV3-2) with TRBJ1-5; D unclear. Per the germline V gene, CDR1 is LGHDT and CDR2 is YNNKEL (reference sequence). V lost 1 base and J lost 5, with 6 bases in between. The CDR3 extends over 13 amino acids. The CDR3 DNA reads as TGTGCCAGCAGCCAAGTCGGGTATCAGCCCCAGCATTTT. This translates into CASSQVGYQPQHF.

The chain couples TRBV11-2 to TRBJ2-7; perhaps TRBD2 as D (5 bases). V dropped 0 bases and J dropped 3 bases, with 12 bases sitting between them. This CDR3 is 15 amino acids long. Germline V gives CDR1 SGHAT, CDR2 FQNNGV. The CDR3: CASSLEVPGFYEQYF. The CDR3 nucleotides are TGTGCCAGCAGCTTAGAGGTTCCGGGATTCTACGAGCAGTACTTC.

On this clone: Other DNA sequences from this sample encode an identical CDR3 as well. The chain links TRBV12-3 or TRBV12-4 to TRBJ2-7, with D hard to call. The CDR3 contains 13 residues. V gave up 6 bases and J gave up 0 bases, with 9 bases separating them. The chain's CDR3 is CASSPFSSYEQYF. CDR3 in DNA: TGTGCCAGCAGCCCCTTCAGCTCCTACGAGCAGTACTTC.

The CDR3 loop is CASSERHPGQGTYNEQFF. In DNA, the CDR3 is TGTGCCAGCAGCGAGAGACATCCGGGACAGGGCACCTACAATGAGCAGTTCTTC. The chain uses TRBV9 and TRBJ2-1; TRBD1 agrees at 9 bases. Germline CDR1 is SGDLS and CDR2 is YYNGEE. Germline trimming cut 3 bases from V and 2 bases from J; bases unmatched to any gene: 12. This CDR3 is 18 amino acids long.

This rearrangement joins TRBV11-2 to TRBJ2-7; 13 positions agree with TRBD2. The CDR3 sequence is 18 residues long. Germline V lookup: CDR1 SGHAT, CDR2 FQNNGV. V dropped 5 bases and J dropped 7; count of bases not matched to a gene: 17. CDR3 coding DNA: TGTGCCAGCAGCCACCCCGTACTAGCGGGAGGGCTCGAGGGGGAGCAGTACTTC. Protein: CASSHPVLAGGLEGEQYF.

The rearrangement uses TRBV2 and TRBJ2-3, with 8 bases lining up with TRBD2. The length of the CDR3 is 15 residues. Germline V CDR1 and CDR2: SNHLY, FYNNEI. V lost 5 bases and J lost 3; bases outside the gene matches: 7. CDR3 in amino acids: CASSTSGRGTDTQYF. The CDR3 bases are TGTGCCAGCAGTACCAGCGGGAGAGGGACAGATACGCAGTATTTT.

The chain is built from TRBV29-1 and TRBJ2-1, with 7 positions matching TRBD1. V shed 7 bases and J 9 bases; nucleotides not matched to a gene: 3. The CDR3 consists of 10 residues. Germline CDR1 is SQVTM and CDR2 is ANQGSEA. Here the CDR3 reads CSGQGGEQFF. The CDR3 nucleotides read TGCAGCGGACAGGGCGGTGAGCAGTTCTTC.

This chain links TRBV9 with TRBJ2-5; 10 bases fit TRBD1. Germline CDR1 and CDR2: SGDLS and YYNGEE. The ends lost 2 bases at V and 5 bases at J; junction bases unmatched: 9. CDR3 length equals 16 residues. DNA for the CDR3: TGTGCCAGCAGCGTTACGGGACAGGGGTCCGGGGAGACCCAGTACTTC. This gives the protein CASSVTGQGSGETQYF.

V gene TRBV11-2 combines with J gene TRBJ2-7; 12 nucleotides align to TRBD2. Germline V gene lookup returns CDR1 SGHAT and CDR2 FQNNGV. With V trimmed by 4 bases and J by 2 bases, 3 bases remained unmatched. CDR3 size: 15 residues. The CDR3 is CASSSGLAGPYEQYF. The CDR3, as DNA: TGTGCCAGCAGCTCAGGACTAGCGGGACCCTACGAGCAGTACTTC.